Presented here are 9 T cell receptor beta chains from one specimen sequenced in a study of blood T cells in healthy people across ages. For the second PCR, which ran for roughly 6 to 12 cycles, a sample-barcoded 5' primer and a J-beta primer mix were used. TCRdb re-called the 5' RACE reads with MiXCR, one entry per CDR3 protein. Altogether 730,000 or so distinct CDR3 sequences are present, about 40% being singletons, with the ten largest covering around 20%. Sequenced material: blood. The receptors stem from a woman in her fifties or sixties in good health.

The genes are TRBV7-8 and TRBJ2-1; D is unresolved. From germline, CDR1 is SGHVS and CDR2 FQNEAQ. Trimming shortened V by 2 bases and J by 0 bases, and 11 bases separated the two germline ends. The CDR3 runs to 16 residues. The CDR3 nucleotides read TGTGCCAGCAGCTTATCCGTCGGAAGCTCCTACAATGAGCAGTTCTTC. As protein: CASSLSVGSSYNEQFF.

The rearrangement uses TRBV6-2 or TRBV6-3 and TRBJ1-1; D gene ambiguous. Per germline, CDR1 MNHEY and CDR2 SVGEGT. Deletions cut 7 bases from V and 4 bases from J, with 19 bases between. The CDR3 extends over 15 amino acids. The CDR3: CASTRSVVLGTEAFF. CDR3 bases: TGTGCCAGCACACGGTCGGTGGTTTTAGGCACTGAAGCTTTCTTT.

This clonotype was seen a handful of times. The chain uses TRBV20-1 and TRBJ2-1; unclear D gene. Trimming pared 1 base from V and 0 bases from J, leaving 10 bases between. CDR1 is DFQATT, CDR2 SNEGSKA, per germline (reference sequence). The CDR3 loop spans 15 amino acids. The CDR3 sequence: CSARGPSSSYNEQFF. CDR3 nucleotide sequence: TGCAGTGCTAGAGGCCCGTCTAGCTCCTACAATGAGCAGTTCTTC.

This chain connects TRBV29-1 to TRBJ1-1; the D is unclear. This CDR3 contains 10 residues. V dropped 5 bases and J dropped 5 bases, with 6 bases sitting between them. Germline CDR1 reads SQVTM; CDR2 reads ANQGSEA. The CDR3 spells CSVFGTEAFF. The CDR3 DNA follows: TGCAGCGTTTTCGGTACTGAAGCTTTCTTT.

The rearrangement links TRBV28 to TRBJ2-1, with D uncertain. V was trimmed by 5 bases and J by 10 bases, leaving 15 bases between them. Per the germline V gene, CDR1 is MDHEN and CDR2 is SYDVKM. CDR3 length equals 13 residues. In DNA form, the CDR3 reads TGTGCCAGCAGTCCCAGGAGCTCCTACGAGCAGTTCTTC. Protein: CASSPRSSYEQFF.

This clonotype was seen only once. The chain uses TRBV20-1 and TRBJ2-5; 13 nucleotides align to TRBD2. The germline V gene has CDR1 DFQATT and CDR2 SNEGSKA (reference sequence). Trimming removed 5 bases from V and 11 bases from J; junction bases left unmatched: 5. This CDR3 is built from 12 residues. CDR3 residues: CSAPGTSGTQYF. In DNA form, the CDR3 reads TGCAGTGCTCCCGGGACTAGCGGGACGCAGTACTTC.

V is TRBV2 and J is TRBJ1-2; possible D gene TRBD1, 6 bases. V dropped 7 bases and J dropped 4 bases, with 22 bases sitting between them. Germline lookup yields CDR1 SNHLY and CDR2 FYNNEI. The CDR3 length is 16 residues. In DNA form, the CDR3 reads TGTGCCAGCATCCGAGACAATAATCCCAGGGGCTATGGCTACACCTTC. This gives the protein CASIRDNNPRGYGYTF.

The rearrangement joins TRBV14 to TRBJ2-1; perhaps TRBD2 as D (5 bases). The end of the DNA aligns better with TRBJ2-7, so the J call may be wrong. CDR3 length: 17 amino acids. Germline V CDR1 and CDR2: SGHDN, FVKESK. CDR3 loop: CASSQEQLAWPYNEQYF. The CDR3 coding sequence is TGTGCCAGCAGCCAAGAGCAGCTAGCATGGCCCTACAATGAGCAGTACTTC.

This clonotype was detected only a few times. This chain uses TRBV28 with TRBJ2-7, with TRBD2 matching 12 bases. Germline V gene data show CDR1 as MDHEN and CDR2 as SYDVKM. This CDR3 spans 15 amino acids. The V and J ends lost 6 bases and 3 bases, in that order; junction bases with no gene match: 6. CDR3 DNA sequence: TGTGCCAGCAGAAGGGGACTAGCGGGTTTCTACGAGCAGTACTTC. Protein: CASRRGLAGFYEQYF. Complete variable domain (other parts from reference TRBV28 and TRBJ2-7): DVKVTQSSRYLVKRTGEKVFLECVQDMDHENMFWYRQDPGLGLRLIYFSYDVKMKEKGDIPEGYSVSREKKERFSLILESASTNQTSMYLCASRRGLAGFYEQYFGPGTRLTVT.